The T cell receptor (beta chain) described here comes from a study of blood T cells in healthy people across ages. Study-wide results and caveats: There was a strong correlation between TCR beta diversity and naive T cell percentage.

The use of a sample-barcoded 5' primer and a J-beta primer mix characterized a second PCR of roughly 6 to 11 cycles. In TCRdb, the 5' RACE reads were re-called with MiXCR into one record per CDR3 protein. The sample shows approximately 800,000 distinct CDR3 sequences, approximately 59% of them seen only once. CDR1 is SGHAT and CDR2 is FQNNGV in the germline V gene. This CDR3 has 15 amino acids. The ends were cut back, 6 bases at V and 4 bases at J, with 17 bases in the middle. This clonotype was seen a handful of times. What it recognizes is unknown. No fewer than 5.5 micrograms of total RNA were isolated from every sample.

The chain links TRBV11-2 to TRBJ2-3; TRBD1 might be the D (5 bases). The source of this sequence is a young man in good health. Sequencing was done on a sample of blood. CDR3 residues: CASRGGAVAPDTQYF. CDR3 DNA: TGTGCCAGCAGGGGTGGGGCGGTAGCCCCAGATACGCAGTATTTT.